The 20 T cell receptor beta chains below come from one sample, sequenced in a study of CD8 T cells in Susac syndrome. Reverse transcription of 0.5 to 1 ug RNA was performed with random hexamers. Via MiXCR, TCRdb re-called the immunoSEQ multiplex PCR reads, giving one row per CDR3 protein. Among 150,000 to 200,000 distinct CDR3 sequences listed, 92% were seen once. Sequencing was carried out using CD4+ T cells from PBMCs. Receptors were obtained from a human donor in good health.

The count of this clonotype is one. The genes are TRBV7-9 and TRBJ2-1; D remains unclear. V was shortened by 10 bases and J by 10 bases, with 8 bases between the two germline ends. Germline CDR1 and CDR2: SEHNR and FQNEAQ (reference sequence). The CDR3 is made up of 9 amino acids. CDR3 region: CATISEQFF. The CDR3 DNA is TGTGCCACGATCTCCGAGCAGTTCTTC.

V usage is TRBV28 and J usage is TRBJ1-1, with D unresolved. Germline CDR1 MDHEN, CDR2 SYDVKM. CDR3 length: 12 residues. The V end lost 7 bases, the J end lost 5 bases, and 11 bases lay between the germline ends. The CDR3 is CASNVVGTEAFF. The CDR3 DNA sequence: TGTGCCAGCAATGTAGTGGGGACTGAAGCTTTCTTT.

J is TRBJ1-1 and V is TRBV7-9, with 9 bases that match TRBD1. Unmatched junction bases numbered 5, after V lost 2 bases and J lost 4 bases. CDR3 size: 15 residues. CDR1 and CDR2 (germline): SEHNR, FQNEAQ (reference sequence). The CDR3 DNA follows: TGTGCCAGCAGCTTAAGGGACAGGGCTTCCACTGAAGCTTTCTTT. Protein: CASSLRDRASTEAFF.

The V and J genes are TRBV20-1 and TRBJ2-1; 9 positions match TRBD1. This CDR3 spans 16 amino acids. The J segment lost 4 bases and the V segment lost 1 base, leaving 8 bases of the junction unmatched. In germline, CDR1 is DFQATT, CDR2 SNEGSKA (reference sequence). The CDR3 protein is CSARGRGTGTYNEQFF. In DNA, the CDR3 is TGCAGTGCTAGAGGTCGCGGGACAGGGACTTACAATGAGCAGTTCTTC.

V gene TRBV4-2 combines with J gene TRBJ2-7, with 8 bases fitting TRBD1. With V trimmed by 5 bases and J by 7 bases, 4 bases remained unmatched. The V gene's germline CDR1 is LGHNA and CDR2 YNFKEQ. There are 12 residues in the CDR3. CDR3 in DNA: TGTGCCAGCAGCGTGACAGGGGATGAGCAGTACTTC. Encoded protein: CASSVTGDEQYF.

This clonotype was seen only once. This chain uses TRBV7-9 with TRBJ2-7; D is unclear. This CDR3 has 13 residues. CDR1 is SEHNR and CDR2 is FQNEAQ in the germline V gene (reference sequence). Trimming pared 5 bases from V and 9 bases from J, leaving 17 bases between. Here the CDR3 DNA reads TGTGCCAGCAGCCCAGTAGGTGACCCCCGGCAGTACTTC. This codes for CASSPVGDPRQYF.

V usage is TRBV6-5 and J usage is TRBJ2-3; the match to TRBD1 covers 11 bases. CDR1 is MNHEY and CDR2 is SVGAGI in the germline V gene. The CDR3 covers 17 residues. J lost 2 bases, V lost 0 bases, and 4 bases had no gene match. DNA for the CDR3: TGTGCCAGCAGTTACTCGGACAGGGGGCTTATCACAGATACGCAGTATTTT. Its protein product is CASSYSDRGLITDTQYF.

V is TRBV29-1 and J is TRBJ2-1, with 9 bases fitting TRBD2. Germline values: CDR1 SQVTM, CDR2 ANQGSEA. The length of the CDR3 is 13 residues. V trimming: 4 bases; J trimming: 2 bases; junction bases outside the gene matches: 0. The CDR3 protein is CSVGTSAYNEQFF. CDR3 bases: TGCAGCGTTGGGACTAGCGCCTACAATGAGCAGTTCTTC.

Here the CDR3 DNA reads TGTGCCAGCAGAAAGGGAGGGGCCCAAGAGACCCAGTACTTC. It is translated as CASRKGGAQETQYF. The rearrangement links TRBV7-9 to TRBJ2-5; 7 nucleotides match TRBD2. This CDR3 is built from 14 residues. Germline V gene data show CDR1 as SEHNR and CDR2 as FQNEAQ (reference sequence). V lost 6 bases, J lost 1 base, and 5 bases stayed unmatched. The complete variable domain, with remaining parts taken from reference TRBV7-9 and TRBJ2-5, reads DTGVSQNPRHKITKRGQNVTFRCDPISEHNRLYWYRQTLGQGPEFLTYFQNEAQLEKSRLLSDRFSAERPKGSFSTLEIQRTEQGDSAMYLCASRKGGAQETQYFGPGTRLLVL.

This clonotype has only one observation. The V gene is TRBV9, the J gene TRBJ2-2, with D perhaps TRBD1 or TRBD2 (5 bases each). Trimming took 0 bases from V and 7 from J, leaving 13 bases between them. CDR1 and CDR2 (germline): SGDLS, YYNGEE. CDR3 length: 15 amino acids. The CDR3 DNA reads as TGTGCCAGCAGCGTAGCTGGGGGTGTCAACGGGGAGCTGTTTTTT. This translates into CASSVAGGVNGELFF.

The genes are TRBV6-2 or TRBV6-3 and TRBJ2-2; D uncertain. Germline-derived CDR1 and CDR2 are MNHEY and SVGEGT. Trimming took off 7 bases at V and 3 bases at J, with 12 bases between the two ends. This CDR3 is built from 14 residues. CDR3 nucleotide sequence: TGTGCCAGCATCAAAGGGCAGTACACCGGGGAGCTGTTTTTT. Translation: CASIKGQYTGELFF.

V is TRBV28 and J is TRBJ1-1; possibly TRBD1 for D (5 bases). Germline V gene sequence: CDR1 MDHEN, CDR2 SYDVKM. This CDR3 has 15 residues. The V end lost 5 bases, the J end lost 4 bases, and 17 bases lay between the germline ends. The CDR3 here is CASSPPGQGITEAFF. The CDR3, as DNA: TGTGCCAGCAGTCCCCCCGGCCAGGGTATCACTGAAGCTTTCTTT.

This CDR3 reads CSARGPTSGYEQYF. CDR3 DNA sequence: TGCAGTGCTAGAGGTCCGACTAGTGGCTACGAGCAGTACTTC. The chain couples TRBV20-1 to TRBJ2-7; possible D gene TRBD2, 6 bases. The germline gives CDR1 DFQATT, CDR2 SNEGSKA (reference sequence). CDR3 length: 14 amino acids. Deletions cut 1 base from V and 3 bases from J, with 13 bases between.

J is TRBJ2-1 and V is TRBV7-2; D is ambiguous. The CDR3 is 15 amino acids. The ends were cut back, 5 bases at V and 5 bases at J, with 16 bases in the middle. Germline values: CDR1 SGHTA, CDR2 FQGNSA. The CDR3 protein is CASSQTGRSHNEQFF. The CDR3 coding sequence is TGTGCCAGCAGCCAAACCGGTCGGAGCCACAATGAGCAGTTCTTC.

The chain carries TRBV2 and TRBJ2-3; weak D call: TRBD2 (5 bases). Trimming left V 8 bases short and J 7 bases short, with 13 bases between. The CDR3 is 12 residues long. Germline V gene sequence: CDR1 SNHLY, CDR2 FYNNEI. The CDR3, as DNA: TGTGCCAGCCTCCAAAGCGGAAATACGCAGTATTTT. Encoded protein: CASLQSGNTQYF. Complete variable domain (other parts from reference TRBV2 and TRBJ2-3): EPEVTQTPSHQVTQMGQEVILRCVPISNHLYFYWYRQILGQKVEFLVSFYNNEISEKSEIFDDQFSVERPDGSNFTLKIRSTKLEDSAMYFCASLQSGNTQYFGPGTRLTVL.

The rearrangement uses TRBV6-2 or TRBV6-3 and TRBJ2-7; 7 nucleotides match TRBD2. The V gene's germline CDR1 is MNHEY and CDR2 SVGEGT. The junction had 8 bases not matched to a gene; V was cut back by 6 bases and J by 6 bases. CDR3 length equals 13 residues. CDR3 residues: CASSPQQRGEQYF. Written as DNA, the CDR3 is TGTGCCAGCAGCCCCCAACAGCGGGGCGAGCAGTACTTC.

This clonotype was recorded a few times. The chain links TRBV27 to TRBJ2-7; TRBD2 matches 9 bases. CDR3 length equals 15 residues. Germline V lookup: CDR1 MNHEY, CDR2 SMNVEV (reference sequence). V was clipped by 1 base and J by 4 bases; unmatched bases: 5. The DNA of the CDR3 is TGTGCCAGCAGTTTATGGGGTAGCGGGAGTTACGAGCAGTACTTC. It encodes CASSLWGSGSYEQYF.

The chain is built from TRBV6-5 and TRBJ1-1, with 7 bases identical to TRBD1. V was pared by 7 bases and J by 6 bases, with 11 bases of the junction left unmatched. Per the germline V gene, CDR1 is MNHEY and CDR2 is SVGAGI. This CDR3 has 14 amino acids. CDR3 in DNA: TGTGCCAGCAAACAGGGGACCCGGATCGCTGAAGCTTTCTTT. Translated, it gives CASKQGTRIAEAFF.

This chain joins TRBV10-2 and TRBJ2-1; D remains unclear. The germline CDR1 and CDR2 sequences are WSHSY and SAAADI. The CDR3 is 15 amino acids. Trimming took off 0 bases at V and 9 bases at J, with 15 bases between the two ends. The CDR3 loop is CASSESRMGWGEQFF. CDR3 in DNA: TGCGCCAGCAGTGAGTCGAGAATGGGGTGGGGTGAGCAGTTCTTC.

The CDR3 region has the DNA TGCGCCAGCAGCGTCGGACAGGGCTCAGATACGCAGTATTTT. Translation gives CASSVGQGSDTQYF. The rearrangement uses TRBV5-1 and TRBJ2-3, with 8 bases identical to TRBD1. The CDR3 extends over 14 amino acids. Trimming took 4 bases from V and 4 from J; bases not matched to a gene: 5. Germline V gene sequence: CDR1 SGHRS, CDR2 YFSETQ.